One and the same sample provided the 17 T cell receptor beta chains below, sequenced in a study of response to subunit inactivated influenza vaccine. From the RT-PCR reads, TCRdb called clonotypes with MiXCR, one entry per CDR3 protein. Among hundreds of thousands of distinct CDR3 sequences listed, 21% were seen once. The source material was PBMCs from blood, sampled less than 22 months after vaccination. Receptor source: a man in his fifties or sixties who received an inactivated influenza vaccine.

This clonotype has more than one count but fewer than ten. This chain joins TRBV20-1 and TRBJ1-4; D gene ambiguous. Germline V gene data show CDR1 as DFQATT and CDR2 as SNEGSKA (reference sequence). The CDR3 length is 13 residues. Trimming took off 3 bases at V and 7 bases at J, with 12 bases between the two ends. The CDR3, as DNA: TGCAGTGCTAGCGGTCGTAGGAGTGAAAAACTGTTTTTT. Amino acids: CSASGRRSEKLFF.

The chain has TRBV7-2 and TRBJ1-1; D is unclear. V was clipped by 2 bases and J by 1 base, with 11 bases between them. This CDR3 contains 15 residues. Germline CDR1 and CDR2: SGHTA and FQGNSA. The CDR3 DNA follows: TGTGCCAGCAGCTTATCGGGGTGGGGGAACACTGAAGCTTTCTTT. Amino acid sequence: CASSLSGWGNTEAFF.

Worth noting for this clonotype: At one end the junction does not follow the germline gene, possibly because of a read error. The chain recombines TRBV4-1 with TRBJ2-1, with D maybe TRBD2 (6 bases). CDR1 and CDR2 from the germline V gene are MGHRA and YSYEKL. The CDR3 extends over 13 amino acids. The CDR3 spells CASSQNAGNEQFF. Written as DNA, the CDR3 is TGCGCCAGCAGCCAAAACGCGGGGAATGAGCAGTTCTTT.

This clonotype was recorded many times. This chain joins TRBV12-3 or TRBV12-4 and TRBJ1-2; 7 bases agree with TRBD1. This CDR3 is 16 amino acids long. The trim removed 4 bases at V and 0 bases at J, leaving 8 bases unmatched. CDR3 sequence reads: CASSSRQGPSNYGYTF. The DNA of the CDR3 is TGTGCCAGCAGTTCCCGACAGGGCCCTTCTAACTATGGCTACACCTTC.

This chain connects TRBV7-8 to TRBJ2-3, with D hard to call. CDR1 SGHVS and CDR2 FQNEAQ come from the germline V gene. This CDR3 is 15 amino acids long. V lost 0 bases to trimming and J lost 4 bases, with 11 bases between them. CDR3 residues: CASSLAPNLPDTQYF. As DNA, the CDR3 is TGTGCCAGCAGCTTAGCCCCTAACCTCCCAGATACGCAGTATTTT.

This clonotype was seen a handful of times. CDR3 DNA: TGTGCCAGCAGCGAACTAGCCTCGGACAATGAGCAGTTCTTC. Translation: CASSELASDNEQFF. The gene calls are TRBV5-6 and TRBJ2-1, with a tentative D call TRBD2 (6 bases). Germline lookup yields CDR1 SGHDT and CDR2 YYEEEE. CDR3 length: 14 amino acids. The V end lost 4 bases, the J end lost 5 bases, and 13 bases lay between the germline ends.

This rearrangement joins TRBV7-9 to TRBJ2-7, with TRBD2 identical over 7 bases. The length of the CDR3 is 17 residues. Germline CDR1 reads SEHNR; CDR2 reads FQNEAQ (reference sequence). With V trimmed by 3 bases and J by 4 bases, 15 bases remained unmatched. The CDR3 region has the DNA TGTGCCAGCAGCTTCGCTAGCGGCGAACTTAAGTGGTACGAGCAGTACTTC. As protein: CASSFASGELKWYEQYF.

The rearrangement joins TRBV4-3 to TRBJ2-7, with 9 bases fitting TRBD1. There are 15 residues in the CDR3. With V trimmed by 0 bases and J by 3 bases, 3 bases remained unmatched. Germline V gives CDR1 LGHNA, CDR2 YSLEER. The CDR3 here is CASSQERQGDYEQYF. The CDR3 nucleotides are TGCGCCAGCAGCCAAGAGCGACAGGGGGACTACGAGCAGTACTTC.

This clonotype was picked up many times. CDR3 nucleotide sequence: TGTGCCACGGGCCTAGAGCAGTTCTTC. Translation gives CATGLEQFF. The chain employs TRBV12-3 or TRBV12-4 and TRBJ2-1; no clear D. V was pared by 10 bases and J by 10 bases, with 8 bases between. The CDR3 runs 9 residues.

The CDR3 is CATTLDRVSYGYTF. Written as DNA, the CDR3 is TGTGCCACCACCCTCGACAGGGTCTCCTATGGCTACACCTTC. The chain is built from TRBV24-1 and TRBJ1-2, with 7 bases that match TRBD1. The CDR3 covers 14 residues. V lost 8 bases, J lost 4 bases, and 9 bases stayed unmatched. Germline V CDR1 and CDR2: KGHDR, SFDVKD.

The chain joins TRBV2 to TRBJ1-5; no clear D. With 4 bases removed from V and 2 bases from J, the gap between germline ends came to 6 bases. CDR3 length: 13 amino acids. The germline gives CDR1 SNHLY, CDR2 FYNNEI. CDR3 in amino acids: CASSGRRNQPQHF. DNA of the CDR3: TGTGCCAGCAGTGGCAGACGCAATCAGCCCCAGCATTTT. The whole variable domain, filled in from reference TRBV2 and TRBJ1-5, reads EPEVTQTPSHQVTQMGQEVILRCVPISNHLYFYWYRQILGQKVEFLVSFYNNEISEKSEIFDDQFSVERPDGSNFTLKIRSTKLEDSAMYFCASSGRRNQPQHFGDGTRLSIL.

The chain combines TRBV7-2 with TRBJ2-2; D is undetermined. The V end lost 1 base, the J end lost 9 bases, and 9 bases lay between the germline ends. Germline CDR1 reads SGHTA; CDR2 reads FQGNSA. The CDR3 extends over 13 amino acids. This CDR3 is CASSLGSVRELFF. CDR3 sequence (DNA): TGTGCCAGCAGCTTAGGATCCGTACGGGAGCTGTTTTTT. Looking up the rest from reference TRBV7-2 and TRBJ2-2 gives the full variable domain: GAGVSQSPSNKVTEKGKDVELRCDPISGHTALYWYRQSLGQGLEFLIYFQGNSAPDKSGLPSDRFSAERTGGSVSTLTIQRTQQEDSAVYLCASSLGSVRELFFGEGSRLTVL.

The chain is built from TRBV6-2 or TRBV6-3 and TRBJ2-1, with unresolved D. The CDR3 runs to 15 residues. Trimming pared 2 bases from V and 0 bases from J, leaving 8 bases between. The germline CDR1 and CDR2 sequences are MNHEY and SVGEGT. The CDR3 sequence is CASSYMGLSYNEQFF. The CDR3 bases are TGTGCCAGCAGTTACATGGGTCTCTCCTACAATGAGCAGTTCTTC.

As for this clonotype: This could be a read error, since a much larger clone is one nucleotide away. V usage is TRBV20-1 and J usage is TRBJ1-2; 7 positions agree with TRBD1. The CDR3 spans 12 residues. Germline CDR1 and CDR2: DFQATT and SNEGSKA (reference sequence). V gave up 6 bases and J gave up 4 bases; unmatched junction bases: 5. The CDR3 reads CSAKAGGYGYTF. In nucleotides, the CDR3 is TGCAGTGCCAAGGCAGGGGGCTATGGCTACACCTTC.

V is TRBV5-6 and J is TRBJ1-1, with a possible D match to TRBD1 (6 bases). Deletions cut 4 bases from V and 4 bases from J, with 20 bases between. Germline V gene lookup returns CDR1 SGHDT and CDR2 YYEEEE. The CDR3 sequence is 16 residues long. As DNA, the CDR3 is TGTGCCAGCAGCCCGGGGACAACCCTACGGGGCACTGAAGCTTTCTTT. Protein product: CASSPGTTLRGTEAFF.

This clonotype has a single count. The V gene is TRBV25-1, the J gene TRBJ2-7, with 9 bases lining up with TRBD1. Germline-derived CDR1 and CDR2 are MGHDK and SYGVNS. The CDR3 totals 20 residues. The V segment lost 6 bases and the J segment 2 bases; nucleotides outside the gene matches: 23. In DNA form, the CDR3 reads TGTGCCAGCAGGGGACTTCTCCAGCGCTCCGGGACAGGGAGGACCTACGAGCAGTACTTC. This gives the protein CASRGLLQRSGTGRTYEQYF.

The CDR3: CASSLGGSVYNEQFF. Written as DNA, the CDR3 is TGTGCCAGCAGCTTAGGCGGGAGTGTCTACAATGAGCAGTTCTTC. This chain connects TRBV7-9 to TRBJ2-1; 7 nucleotides match TRBD2. V was clipped by 1 base and J by 3 bases; unmatched bases: 3. The CDR3 runs 15 residues. CDR1 is SEHNR, CDR2 FQNEAQ, per germline (reference sequence).